This TCR beta chain was sequenced for a study of blood T cell repertoires in COVID-19 (dated by TCRdb to about 2020). Regarding the study in general: The collaborator samples originated in the United States, Italy and Spain and spanned the acute and convalescent phases of COVID-19. Subjects who had been exposed to COVID-19, were actively infected with it, or had recovered from it provided the deeply sampled blood TCRbeta repertoires that made up the dataset. The prospective study material was composed of cDNA or gDNA derived from T cells, B-cell-depleted T cells, or PBMCs. Where HLA class I and class II types were available, the types were taken from metadata supplied by the sample provider, not from assay-based typing. The samples were drawn from two sources: the first 160 participants of the ongoing ImmuneRACE study, and some 1,300 subjects contributed by 6 global collaborators. The repertoires were released in a freely available public database meant as a resource for research on the immune response to SARS-CoV-2. The sample metadata nearly always contained a de-identified subject ID, COVID-19 status, age in years and sex.

Here is what the overall study found, with its caveats: The amount of clinical and demographic metadata varied by source and participant and was provided uncurated.

TCRbeta CDR3 regions were amplified from genomic DNA using the immunoSEQ Assay, a bias-controlled multiplex PCR. As for the authors' bioinformatics: Within the assay, amplification of reference gene primers was used to estimate how many nucleated cells each sample contained. Sequence reads were collapsed and filtered to measure the absolute abundance of every unique TCRbeta CDR3 rearrangement. For each sample, productive Simpson clonality was calculated by taking the square root of Simpson's diversity index across productive rearrangements. TCRdb stores this immuneACCESS table with in-frame sequences only. Part of the clones is absent; in the studies checked, under half of the shortfall reflects unresolved V genes, and no reason is known for the rest. V, J and clone size were drawn from that table, and D and trimming were deduced from the DNA. Present in this sample are about 64,000 clones, 82% of which were seen just once. The ten largest make up approximately 12% of the sample.

The CDR3 holds 15 amino acids from the cysteine to the phenylalanine. Only the CDR3 portion is preserved as DNA: 45 bases, with reading frame beginning at the first base. Relative to germline, V is 2 bases shorter and J is 0 bases shorter, with 10 bases between their ends. In the germline V gene (reference sequence), CDR1 corresponds to SGHNT and CDR2 to YYREEE. Each collaborating institution followed its own protocols to collect whole blood in K2EDTA tubes. For TCRbeta analysis, collaborators shipped samples as frozen whole blood, isolated PBMCs, or DNA extracted from either of those sample types. Concerning this clone: This clone's antigen is unknown. It has no much larger one-base neighbor in the sample; base qualities were not kept.

The source of this sequence is a human donor in a cohort sampled during active COVID-19. The chain was built from TRBV5-4 and TRBJ2-3; possibly the D gene is TRBD1, per 6 matching bases. Material: peripheral blood. CDR3 sequence: CASSLNQGSTDTQYF. The sequenced DNA: TGTGCCAGCAGCTTAAACCAGGGGAGCACAGATACGCAGTATTTT.